What follows are 2 T cell receptor beta chains derived from one specimen sequenced in a study of T cell clonotyping in hematopoietic cell transplantation. The data were produced by immunoSEQ multiplex PCR, yet TCRdb's version contains in-frame clones alone and is incomplete. The sample includes 40,000 to 45,000 clones, approximately 94% seen only once; the top ten take about 0.8%. The material sequenced was peripheral blood mononuclear cells. The receptors were sampled from a woman between 50 and 59 years old in good health. Some clones in this sample may be carry-over from other donors' samples.

The CDR3, as DNA: TGTGCCAGCAGCTTGGTTGCATTAAGCACAGATACGCAGTATTTT. Translation: CASSLVALSTDTQYF. The gene calls are TRBV5-6 and TRBJ2-3; the D is unclear. This CDR3 region has 15 residues. V dropped 0 bases and J dropped 0 bases, with 8 bases sitting between them. The germline CDR1 and CDR2 sequences are SGHDT and YYEEEE.

The gene calls are TRBV4-1 and TRBJ1-1; D gene uncertain. The CDR3 is 13 amino acids. The germline V and J ends were trimmed by 0 bases and 2 bases, with 4 bases remaining between them. CDR1 is MGHRA, CDR2 YSYEKL, per germline. CDR3 amino acids: CASSQEINTEAFF. The DNA for the CDR3 is TGCGCCAGCAGCCAAGAAATAAACACTGAAGCTTTCTTT.